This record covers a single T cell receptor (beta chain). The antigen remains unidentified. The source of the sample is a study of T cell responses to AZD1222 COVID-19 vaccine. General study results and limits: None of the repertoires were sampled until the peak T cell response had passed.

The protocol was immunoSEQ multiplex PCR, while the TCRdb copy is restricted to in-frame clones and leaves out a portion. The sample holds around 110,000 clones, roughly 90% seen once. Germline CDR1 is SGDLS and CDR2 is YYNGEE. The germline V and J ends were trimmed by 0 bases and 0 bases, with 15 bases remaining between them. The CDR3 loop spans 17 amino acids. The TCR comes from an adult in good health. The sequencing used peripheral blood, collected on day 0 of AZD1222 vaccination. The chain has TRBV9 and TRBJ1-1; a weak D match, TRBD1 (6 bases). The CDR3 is CASSVDRGGTLNTEAFF. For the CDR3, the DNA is TGTGCCAGCAGCGTAGATAGGGGGGGGACCCTGAACACTGAAGCTTTCTTT.